This TCR beta chain was captured in a study of beta chain features in type 1 diabetes. Study-level points and caveats: Moderately but significantly shorter TCRB CDR3s were found in Type 1 diabetes patients in all four CD4+ subsets. The question left open here concerned HLA type influencing TCRB rearrangement. VDJ junctions from type 1 diabetes patients carried fewer insertions and larger deletions.

The germline V gene encodes CDR1 DFQATT and CDR2 SNEGSKA (reference sequence). V was shortened by 3 bases and J by 7 bases, with 7 bases between the two germline ends. This CDR3 spans 11 amino acids. The isolated RNA, all of it, was reverse transcribed, so expressed TCRB transcripts were what got sequenced. TCRdb keeps only in-frame clones here, not all; method: immunoSEQ multiplex PCR. The sample carries about 650,000 clones, roughly 12% recorded once. A remark on this clone: Its cognate antigen is unknown.

This TCR was sampled from a man under 40 with type 1 diabetes. This rearrangement joins TRBV20-1 to TRBJ1-5; D gene ambiguous. The sample comprised naive CD4+ T cells from blood. The CDR3 is CSASREQPQHF. The CDR3 nucleotides read TGCAGTGCTAGTAGGGAACAGCCCCAGCATTTT.